This T cell receptor beta chain comes out of a study of blood T cell repertoires in COVID-19. Across the study: The samples span acute and convalescent COVID-19 from the United States, Italy and Spain.

V gave up 0 bases and J gave up 5 bases; unmatched junction bases: 9. This CDR3 comprises 16 residues. Germline V gives CDR1 SEHNR, CDR2 FQNEAQ (reference sequence). Some clones are missing from TCRdb's copy, which holds only in-frame ones; the method was immunoSEQ multiplex PCR. Of a few hundred thousand clones listed, about 90% were seen once; the top ten hold 0.85% to 1.3%. Cohorts were based on clinical histories the participants reported. People in the exposed group encountered a COVID-19 case within 2 weeks before entering the study. The specimen sequenced was PBMCs or T cells enriched from blood (not recorded which). This chain connects TRBV7-9 to TRBJ2-5; 7 nucleotides line up with TRBD2. This TCR was sampled from a young woman who had been exposed to COVID-19. This CDR3 is CASSLAEGRGWETQYF. CDR3 sequence (DNA): TGTGCCAGCAGCTTAGCTGAGGGGAGGGGCTGGGAGACCCAGTACTTC. Together with reference TRBV7-9 and TRBJ2-5, the CDR3 gives the full variable domain: DTGVSQNPRHKITKRGQNVTFRCDPISEHNRLYWYRQTLGQGPEFLTYFQNEAQLEKSRLLSDRFSAERPKGSFSTLEIQRTEQGDSAMYLCASSLAEGRGWETQYFGPGTRLLVL.